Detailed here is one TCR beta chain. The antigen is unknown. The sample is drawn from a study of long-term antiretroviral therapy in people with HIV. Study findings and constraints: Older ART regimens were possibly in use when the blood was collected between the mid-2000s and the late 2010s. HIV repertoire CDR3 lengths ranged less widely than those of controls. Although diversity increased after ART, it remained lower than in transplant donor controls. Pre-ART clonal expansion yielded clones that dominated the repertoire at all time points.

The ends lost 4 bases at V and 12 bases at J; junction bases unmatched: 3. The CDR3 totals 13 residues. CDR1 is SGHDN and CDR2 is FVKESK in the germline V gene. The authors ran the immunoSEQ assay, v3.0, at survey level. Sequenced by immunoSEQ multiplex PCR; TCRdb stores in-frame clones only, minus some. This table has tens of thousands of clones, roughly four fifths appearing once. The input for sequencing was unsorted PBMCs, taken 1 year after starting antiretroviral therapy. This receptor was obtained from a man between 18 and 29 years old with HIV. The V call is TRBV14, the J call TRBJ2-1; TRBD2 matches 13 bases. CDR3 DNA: TGTGCCAGCAGCCTCAGACTAGCGGGGGGGCAGTTCTTC. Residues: CASSLRLAGGQFF.